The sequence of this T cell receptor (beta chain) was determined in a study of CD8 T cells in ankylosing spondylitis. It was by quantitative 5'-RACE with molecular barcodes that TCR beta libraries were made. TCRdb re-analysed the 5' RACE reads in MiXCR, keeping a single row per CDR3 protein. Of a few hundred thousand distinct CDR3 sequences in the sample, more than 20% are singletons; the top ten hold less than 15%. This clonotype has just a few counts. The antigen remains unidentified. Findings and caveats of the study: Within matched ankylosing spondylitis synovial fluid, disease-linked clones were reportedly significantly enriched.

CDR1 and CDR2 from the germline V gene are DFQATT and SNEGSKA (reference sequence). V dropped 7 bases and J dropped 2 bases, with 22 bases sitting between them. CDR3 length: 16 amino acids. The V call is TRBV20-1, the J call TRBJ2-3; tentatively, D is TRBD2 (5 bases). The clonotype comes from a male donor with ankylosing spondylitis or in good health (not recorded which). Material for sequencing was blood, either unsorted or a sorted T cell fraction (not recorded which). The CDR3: CSVTRWRSEITDTQYF. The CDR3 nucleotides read TGCAGTGTCACCCGGTGGAGGAGCGAGATCACAGATACGCAGTATTTT.